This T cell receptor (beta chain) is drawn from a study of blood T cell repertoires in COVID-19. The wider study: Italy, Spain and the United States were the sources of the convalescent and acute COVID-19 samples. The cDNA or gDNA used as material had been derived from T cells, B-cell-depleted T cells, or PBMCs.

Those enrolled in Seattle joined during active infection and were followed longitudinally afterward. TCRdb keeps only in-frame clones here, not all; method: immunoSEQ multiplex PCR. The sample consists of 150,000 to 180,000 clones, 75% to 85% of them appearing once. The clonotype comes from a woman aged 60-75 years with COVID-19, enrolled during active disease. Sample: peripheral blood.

The DNA for the CDR3 is TGTGCCAGCAGCGTAGGGGCGGGGAGCACAGATACGCAGTATTTT. Its protein product is CASSVGAGSTDTQYF. The chain joins TRBV9 to TRBJ2-3; D is possibly TRBD2 (6 bases). Germline CDR1 reads SGDLS; CDR2 reads YYNGEE. V was trimmed by 0 bases and J by 0 bases, leaving 8 bases between them. The CDR3 covers 15 residues. The variable domain in full, completed from reference TRBV9 and TRBJ2-3, reads DSGVTQTPKHLITATGQRVTLRCSPRSGDLSVYWYQQSLDQGLQFLIQYYNGEERAKGNILERFSAQQFPDLHSELNLSSLELGDSALYFCASSVGAGSTDTQYFGPGTRLTVL.